This passage covers 4 T cell receptor beta chains from one sample sequenced in a study of molecular identifiers for immune sequencing clone quantification listed by TCRdb under 2018. Library construction relied on PCR. Data came from a NextSeq 500. The public sequencing data were trimmed at Q25 with fastp and processed into clonotypes with MiXCR by TCRdb, which kept only in-frame beta chains. Here each entry gathers all rows of one CDR3 protein and keeps the most common genes and DNA. This sample comprises fewer than 350,000 distinct CDR3 sequences, 24% of them detected only once. 0.65% to 0.95% of the sample is in the top ten clones. Sequencing was performed on naive CD8+ T cells from blood, with Jurkat cell RNA spiked in. This specimen's cell subset or site label, interpreted: FACS-sorted CD8+CD4-CCR7+CD45RA+ naive T cells. These receptor sequences come from a human donor in good health. Some libraries in this study had Jurkat cell RNA spiked in.

The V gene is TRBV6-2 or TRBV6-3, the J gene TRBJ2-5, with D perhaps matching TRBD1 or TRBD2 (5 bases each). V was cut by 0 bases and J by 0 bases, with 11 bases left in between. The CDR3 is 16 residues long. Germline-derived CDR1 and CDR2 are MNHEY and SVGEGT. The chain's CDR3 is CASSYSIGENQETQYF. The CDR3 DNA is TGTGCCAGCAGTTACTCGATAGGGGAGAACCAAGAGACCCAGTACTTC.

This clonotype has just a few counts. V usage is TRBV30 and J usage is TRBJ1-1, with D maybe TRBD1 (6 bases). The CDR3 has 12 amino acids. CDR1 is GTSNPN, CDR2 SVGIG, per germline (reference sequence). V was cut by 0 bases and J by 5 bases, with 7 bases left in between. The CDR3 protein is CAWSVTGTEAFF. CDR3 bases: TGTGCCTGGAGTGTAACAGGGACTGAAGCTTTCTTT.

The DNA of the CDR3 is TGTGCCAGCAGCTTTCGCCGAACAGGGGTTCCTAGCGGGCGCTCCTACAATGAGCAGTTCTTC. It is translated as CASSFRRTGVPSGRSYNEQFF. This chain links TRBV12-3 or TRBV12-4 with TRBJ2-1; possibly TRBD2 for D (8 bases). The CDR3 runs to 21 residues. Between the trimmed V and J ends, which lost 6 bases and 0 bases, there was a span of 30 bases.

This CDR3 reads CATSWEDQETQYF. Here the CDR3 DNA reads TGTGCCACCTCTTGGGAGGACCAAGAGACCCAGTACTTC. The chain combines TRBV19 with TRBJ2-5, with D tentatively TRBD2 (6 bases). The CDR3 loop spans 13 amino acids. Germline V gene lookup returns CDR1 LNHDA and CDR2 SQIVND (reference sequence). Trimming removed 10 bases at V and 0 bases at J, with 12 bases between.